The clone carrying this TCR beta chain was seen a few times. The sample belongs to a study of blood T cell repertoires in COVID-19. Study context: The United States, Italy and Spain provided the acute and convalescent COVID-19 samples. The analysed material was cDNA or gDNA that came from T cells, B-cell-depleted T cells, or PBMCs.

The trim removed 5 bases at V and 4 bases at J, leaving 5 bases unmatched. This CDR3 has 14 amino acids. Germline V CDR1 and CDR2: SGHVS, FQNEAQ. The authors' processing: Estimation of nucleated cell counts was performed using reference gene primer amplification. Only in-frame clones appear in the TCRdb table, and some are missing; sequencing was by immunoSEQ multiplex PCR. V and J calls and clone size are given by that table; D and trimming were obtained from the DNA. The table lists about 120,000 clones, around 80% of them singletons. The receptor was derived from a woman of 80 years or more with acute or convalescent COVID-19. J is TRBJ1-1 and V is TRBV7-8; 9 bases line up with TRBD1. Material for sequencing was peripheral blood. The CDR3 DNA reads TGTGCCAGCAGCCCAACGGACAGGGGCACTGAAGCTTTCTTT. Residues: CASSPTDRGTEAFF.